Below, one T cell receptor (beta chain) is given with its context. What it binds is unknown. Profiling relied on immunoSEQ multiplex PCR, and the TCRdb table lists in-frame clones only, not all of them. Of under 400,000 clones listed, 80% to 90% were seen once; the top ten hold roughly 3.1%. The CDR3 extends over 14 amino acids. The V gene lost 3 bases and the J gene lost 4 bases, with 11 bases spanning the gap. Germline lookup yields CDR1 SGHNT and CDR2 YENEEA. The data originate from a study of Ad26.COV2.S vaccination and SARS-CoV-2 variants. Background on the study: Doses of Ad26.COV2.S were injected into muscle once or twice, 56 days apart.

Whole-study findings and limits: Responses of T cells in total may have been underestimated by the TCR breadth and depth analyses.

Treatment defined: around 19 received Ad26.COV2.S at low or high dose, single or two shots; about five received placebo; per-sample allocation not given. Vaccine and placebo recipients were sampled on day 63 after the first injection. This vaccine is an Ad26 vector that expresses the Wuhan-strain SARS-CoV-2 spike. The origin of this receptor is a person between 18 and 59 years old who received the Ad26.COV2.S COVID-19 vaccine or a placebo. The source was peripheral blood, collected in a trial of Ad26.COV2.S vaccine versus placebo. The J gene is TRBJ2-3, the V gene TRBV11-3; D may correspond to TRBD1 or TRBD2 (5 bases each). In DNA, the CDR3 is TGTGCCAGCAGCTTTAACCGAGGGGCAGATACGCAGTATTTT. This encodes CASSFNRGADTQYF.